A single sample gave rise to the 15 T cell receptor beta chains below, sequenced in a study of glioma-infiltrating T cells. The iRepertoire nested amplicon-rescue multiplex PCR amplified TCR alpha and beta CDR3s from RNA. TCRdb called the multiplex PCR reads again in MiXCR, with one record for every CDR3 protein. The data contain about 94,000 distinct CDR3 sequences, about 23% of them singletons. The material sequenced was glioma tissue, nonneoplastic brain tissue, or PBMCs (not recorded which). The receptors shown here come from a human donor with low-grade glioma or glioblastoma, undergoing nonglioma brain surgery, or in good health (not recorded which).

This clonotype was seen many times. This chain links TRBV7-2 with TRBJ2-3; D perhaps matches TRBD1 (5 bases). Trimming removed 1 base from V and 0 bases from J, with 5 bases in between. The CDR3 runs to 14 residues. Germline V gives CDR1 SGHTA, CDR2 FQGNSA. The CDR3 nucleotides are TGTGCCAGCAGCTTAGACAGGAGCACAGATACGCAGTATTTT. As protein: CASSLDRSTDTQYF.

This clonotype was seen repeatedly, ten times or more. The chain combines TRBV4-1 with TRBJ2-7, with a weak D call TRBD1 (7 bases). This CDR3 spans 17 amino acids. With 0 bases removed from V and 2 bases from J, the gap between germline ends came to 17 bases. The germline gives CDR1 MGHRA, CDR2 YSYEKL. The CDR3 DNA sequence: TGCGCCAGCAGCCAAGATTTAGGGGGGACAGCGCCCTACGAGCAGTACTTC. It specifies CASSQDLGGTAPYEQYF.

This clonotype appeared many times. The CDR3, as DNA: TGTGCCAGCAGTTGGGGACAGGGCCAACAGCCCCAGCATTTT. Encoded protein: CASSWGQGQQPQHF. The chain is built from TRBV6-1 and TRBJ1-5; 9 bases are a match to TRBD1. CDR3 length: 14 amino acids. Germline V gene sequence: CDR1 MNHNS, CDR2 SASEGT. V gave up 5 bases and J gave up 7 bases; unmatched junction bases: 6.

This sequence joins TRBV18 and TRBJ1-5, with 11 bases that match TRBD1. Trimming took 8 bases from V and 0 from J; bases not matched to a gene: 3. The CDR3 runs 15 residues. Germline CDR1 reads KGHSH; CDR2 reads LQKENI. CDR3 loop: CASQGQGDSNQPQHF. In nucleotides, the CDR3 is TGTGCCAGCCAGGGACAGGGGGATAGCAATCAGCCCCAGCATTTT.

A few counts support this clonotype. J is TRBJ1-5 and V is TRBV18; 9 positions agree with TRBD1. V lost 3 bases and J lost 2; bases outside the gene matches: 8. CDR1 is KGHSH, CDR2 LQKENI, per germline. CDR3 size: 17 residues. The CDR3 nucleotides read TGTGCCAGCTCACCCCAGGGACAGGGCATCGGCAATCAGCCCCAGCATTTT. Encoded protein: CASSPQGQGIGNQPQHF.

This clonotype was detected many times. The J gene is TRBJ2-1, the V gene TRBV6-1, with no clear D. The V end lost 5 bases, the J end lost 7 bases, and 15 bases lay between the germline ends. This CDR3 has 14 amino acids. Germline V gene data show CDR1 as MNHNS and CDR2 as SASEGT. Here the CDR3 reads CASSQGFWDNEQFF. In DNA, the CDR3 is TGTGCCAGCAGTCAAGGATTTTGGGATAATGAGCAGTTCTTC.

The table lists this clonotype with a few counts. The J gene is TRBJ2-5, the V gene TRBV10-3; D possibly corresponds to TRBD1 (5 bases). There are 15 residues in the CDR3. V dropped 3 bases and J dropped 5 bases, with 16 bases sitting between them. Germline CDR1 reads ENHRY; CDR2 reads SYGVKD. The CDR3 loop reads CAISESARAAETQYF. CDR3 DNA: TGTGCCATCAGTGAATCTGCCAGGGCGGCCGAGACCCAGTACTTC.

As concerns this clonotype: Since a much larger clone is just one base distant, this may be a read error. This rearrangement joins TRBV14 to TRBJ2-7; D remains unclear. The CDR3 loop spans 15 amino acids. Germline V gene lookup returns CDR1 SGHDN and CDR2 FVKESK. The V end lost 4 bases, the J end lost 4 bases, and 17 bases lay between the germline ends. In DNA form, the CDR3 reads TGTGCCAGCAGCCTTCTAGGTGTTAGGACGTACGAGCAGTACTTC. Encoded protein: CASSLLGVRTYEQYF.

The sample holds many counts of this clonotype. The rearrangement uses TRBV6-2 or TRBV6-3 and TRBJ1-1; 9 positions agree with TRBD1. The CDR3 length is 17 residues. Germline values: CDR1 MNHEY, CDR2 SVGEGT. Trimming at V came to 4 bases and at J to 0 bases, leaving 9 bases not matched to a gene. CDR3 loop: CASSSLHGQGLNTEAFF. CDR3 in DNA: TGTGCCAGCAGTTCTCTTCATGGACAGGGGTTGAACACTGAAGCTTTCTTT.

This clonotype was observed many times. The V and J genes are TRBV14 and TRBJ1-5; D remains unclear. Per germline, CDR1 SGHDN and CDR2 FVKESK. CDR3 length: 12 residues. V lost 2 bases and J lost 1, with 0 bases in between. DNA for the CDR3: TGTGCCAGCAGCCAAAGCAATCAGCCCCAGCATTTT. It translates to CASSQSNQPQHF.

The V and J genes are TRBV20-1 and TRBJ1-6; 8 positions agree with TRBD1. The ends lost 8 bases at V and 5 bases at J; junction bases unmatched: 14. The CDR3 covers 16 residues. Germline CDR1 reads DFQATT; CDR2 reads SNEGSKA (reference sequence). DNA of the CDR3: TGCAGTACTACCCAGGGGGCGGGTACAAATAATTCACCCCTCCACTTT. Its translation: CSTTQGAGTNNSPLHF.

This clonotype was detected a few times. CDR3 sequence: CASSDRGSYRNTIYF. The DNA for the CDR3 is TGTGCCAGCAGTGACAGGGGATCCTATCGAAACACCATATATTTT. The rearrangement uses TRBV2 and TRBJ1-3; D might be TRBD1 (6 bases). CDR1 is SNHLY and CDR2 is FYNNEI in the germline V gene. This CDR3 has 15 amino acids. The V and J ends lost 3 bases and 5 bases respectively, with 14 bases between them.

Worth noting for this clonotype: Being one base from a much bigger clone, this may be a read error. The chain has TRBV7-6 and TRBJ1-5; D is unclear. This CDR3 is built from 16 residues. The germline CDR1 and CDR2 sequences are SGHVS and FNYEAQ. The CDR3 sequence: CASSLLPGDSNQPKHF. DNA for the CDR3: TGTGCCAGCAGCTTGTTGCCAGGCGATAGCAATCAGCCCAAGCATTTT.

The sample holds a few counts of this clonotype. In DNA form, the CDR3 reads TGCGCCAGCAGCGCGACTAGCGGGGTGGTTACCGAGCAGTACTTC. Its translation is CASSATSGVVTEQYF. The V gene is TRBV5-1, the J gene TRBJ2-7; 11 bases are a match to TRBD2. The V segment lost 4 bases and the J segment 6 bases; nucleotides outside the gene matches: 9. CDR1 is SGHRS, CDR2 YFSETQ, per germline. The CDR3 loop spans 15 amino acids.

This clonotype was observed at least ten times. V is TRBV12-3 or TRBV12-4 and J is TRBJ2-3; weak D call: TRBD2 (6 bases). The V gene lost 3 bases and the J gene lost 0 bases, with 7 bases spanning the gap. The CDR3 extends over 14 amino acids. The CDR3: CASSFGGSTDTQYF. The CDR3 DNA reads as TGTGCCAGCAGTTTCGGGGGTAGCACAGATACGCAGTATTTT.